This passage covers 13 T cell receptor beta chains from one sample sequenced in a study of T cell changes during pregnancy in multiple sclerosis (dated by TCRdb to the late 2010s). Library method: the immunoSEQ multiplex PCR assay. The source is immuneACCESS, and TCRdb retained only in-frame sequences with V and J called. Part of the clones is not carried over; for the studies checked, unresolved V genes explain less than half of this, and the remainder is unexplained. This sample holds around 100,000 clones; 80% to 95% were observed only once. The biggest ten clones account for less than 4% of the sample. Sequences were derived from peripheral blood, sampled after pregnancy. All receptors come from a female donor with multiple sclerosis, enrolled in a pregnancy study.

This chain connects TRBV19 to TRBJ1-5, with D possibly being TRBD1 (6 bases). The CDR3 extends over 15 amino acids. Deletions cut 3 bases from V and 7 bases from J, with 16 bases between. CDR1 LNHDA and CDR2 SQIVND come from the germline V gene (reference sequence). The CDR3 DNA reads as TGTGCCAGTAGTATGGCTCAGGGGCTGAAGCAGCCCCAGCATTTT. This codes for CASSMAQGLKQPQHF.

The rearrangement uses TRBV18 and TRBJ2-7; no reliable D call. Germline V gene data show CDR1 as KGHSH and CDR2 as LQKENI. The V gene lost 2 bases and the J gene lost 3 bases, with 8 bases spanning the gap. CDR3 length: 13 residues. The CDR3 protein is CASSPTGLYEQYF. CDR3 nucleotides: TGTGCCAGCTCACCAACTGGGCTCTACGAGCAGTACTTC.

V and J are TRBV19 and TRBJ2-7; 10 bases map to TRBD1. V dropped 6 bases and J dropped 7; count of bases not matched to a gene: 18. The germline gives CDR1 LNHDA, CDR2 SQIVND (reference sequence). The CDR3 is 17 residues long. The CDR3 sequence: CASSGRWGGQGPQEQYF. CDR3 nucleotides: TGTGCCAGTAGCGGGCGCTGGGGGGGACAGGGGCCACAGGAGCAGTACTTC.

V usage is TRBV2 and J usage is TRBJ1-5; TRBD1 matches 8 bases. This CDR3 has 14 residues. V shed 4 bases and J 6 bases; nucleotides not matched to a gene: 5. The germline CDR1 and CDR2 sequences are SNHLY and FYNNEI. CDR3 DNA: TGTGCCAGCAGTGGGACAGGGCCAAGTCAGCCCCAGCATTTT. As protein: CASSGTGPSQPQHF.

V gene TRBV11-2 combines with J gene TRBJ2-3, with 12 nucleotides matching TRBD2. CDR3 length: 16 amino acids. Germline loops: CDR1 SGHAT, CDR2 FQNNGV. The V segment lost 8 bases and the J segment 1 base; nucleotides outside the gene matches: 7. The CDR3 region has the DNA TGTGCCAGCCTTGGACTAGCGGGGAAAGGCACAGATACGCAGTATTTT. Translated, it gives CASLGLAGKGTDTQYF. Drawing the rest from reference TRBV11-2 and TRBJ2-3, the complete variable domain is EAGVAQSPRYKIIEKRQSVAFWCNPISGHATLYWYQQILGQGPKLLIQFQNNGVVDDSQLPKDRFSAERLKGVDSTLKIQPAKLEDSAVYLCASLGLAGKGTDTQYFGPGTRLTVL.

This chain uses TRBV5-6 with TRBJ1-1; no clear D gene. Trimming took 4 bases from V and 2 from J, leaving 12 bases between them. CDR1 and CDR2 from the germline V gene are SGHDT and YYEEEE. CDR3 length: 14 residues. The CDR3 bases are TGTGCCAGCAGCCCCCCCGCGGGAAACACTGAAGCTTTCTTT. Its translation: CASSPPAGNTEAFF. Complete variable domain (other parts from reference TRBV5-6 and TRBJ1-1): DAGVTQSPTHLIKTRGQQVTLRCSPKSGHDTVSWYQQALGQGPQFIFQYYEEEERQRGNFPDRFSGHQFPNYSSELNVNALLLGDSALYLCASSPPAGNTEAFFGQGTRLTVV.

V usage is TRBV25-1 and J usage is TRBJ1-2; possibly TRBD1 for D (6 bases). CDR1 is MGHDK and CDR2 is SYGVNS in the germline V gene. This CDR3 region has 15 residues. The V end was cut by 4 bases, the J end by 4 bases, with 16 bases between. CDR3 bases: TGTGCCAGCAGTGGGGGTCCAGGGGCCGGCTATGGCTACACCTTC. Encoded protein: CASSGGPGAGYGYTF.

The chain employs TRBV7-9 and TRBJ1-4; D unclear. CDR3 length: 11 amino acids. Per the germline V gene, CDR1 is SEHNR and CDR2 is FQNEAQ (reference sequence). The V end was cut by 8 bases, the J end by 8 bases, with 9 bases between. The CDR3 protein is CASATAEKLFF. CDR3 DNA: TGTGCCAGCGCCACTGCCGAAAAACTGTTTTTT.

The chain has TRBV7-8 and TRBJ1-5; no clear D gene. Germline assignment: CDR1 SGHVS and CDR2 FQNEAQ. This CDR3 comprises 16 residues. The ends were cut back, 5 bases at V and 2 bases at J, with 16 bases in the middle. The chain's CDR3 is CASSPGRRDGNQPQHF. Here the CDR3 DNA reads TGTGCCAGCAGCCCCGGGCGGCGGGATGGCAATCAGCCCCAGCATTTT.

The CDR3: CSVGFSGGGISYEQYF. The CDR3, as DNA: TGCAGCGTGGGGTTTAGCGGGGGGGGAATATCCTACGAGCAGTACTTC. V is TRBV29-1 and J is TRBJ2-7, with TRBD2 matching over 11 bases. CDR1 and CDR2 (germline): SQVTM, ANQGSEA. J lost 1 base, V lost 6 bases, and 11 bases had no gene match. CDR3 length: 16 amino acids.

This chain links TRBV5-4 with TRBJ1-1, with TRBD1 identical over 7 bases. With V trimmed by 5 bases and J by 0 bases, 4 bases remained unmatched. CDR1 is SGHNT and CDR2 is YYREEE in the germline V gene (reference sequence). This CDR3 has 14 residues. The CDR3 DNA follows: TGTGCCAGCAGACGGGACAGCCTGAACACTGAAGCTTTCTTT. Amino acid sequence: CASRRDSLNTEAFF.

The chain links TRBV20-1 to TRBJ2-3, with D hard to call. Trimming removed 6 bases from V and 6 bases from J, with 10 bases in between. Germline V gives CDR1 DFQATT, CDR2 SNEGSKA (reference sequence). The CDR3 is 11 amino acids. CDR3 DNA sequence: TGCAGTGCAAGCTGGGCGGATACGCAGTATTTT. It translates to CSASWADTQYF.

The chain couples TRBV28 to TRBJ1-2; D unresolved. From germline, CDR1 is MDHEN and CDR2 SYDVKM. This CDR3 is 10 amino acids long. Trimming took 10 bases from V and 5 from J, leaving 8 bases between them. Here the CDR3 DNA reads TGTGCCACCGGTCGGTATGGCTACACCTTC. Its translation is CATGRYGYTF.